This TCR beta chain originates from a study of blood T cell repertoires in COVID-19. How the authors handled the data: Reference gene primers were amplified, and this amplification served to estimate nucleated cell counts. This table comes from immunoSEQ multiplex PCR, and its TCRdb copy is limited to in-frame clones, with some not included. The D gene and trimming were derived from the DNA, and the V and J assignments and clone size from that table. The repertoire holds 280,000 or so clones, with approximately 91% as singletons. Germline V gene sequence: CDR1 ENHRY, CDR2 SYGVKD. The CDR3 consists of 15 residues. Trimming cost V 0 bases and J 4 bases, with 10 bases left between them.

The origin of this receptor is a man aged 18 to 29 with active or convalescent COVID-19. This chain joins TRBV10-3 and TRBJ1-3; D gene ambiguous. The sample comprised peripheral blood. CDR3 bases: TGTGCCATCAGTGAGTCCAGTCGCGGGGGAAACACCATATATTTT. This sequence encodes CAISESSRGGNTIYF.